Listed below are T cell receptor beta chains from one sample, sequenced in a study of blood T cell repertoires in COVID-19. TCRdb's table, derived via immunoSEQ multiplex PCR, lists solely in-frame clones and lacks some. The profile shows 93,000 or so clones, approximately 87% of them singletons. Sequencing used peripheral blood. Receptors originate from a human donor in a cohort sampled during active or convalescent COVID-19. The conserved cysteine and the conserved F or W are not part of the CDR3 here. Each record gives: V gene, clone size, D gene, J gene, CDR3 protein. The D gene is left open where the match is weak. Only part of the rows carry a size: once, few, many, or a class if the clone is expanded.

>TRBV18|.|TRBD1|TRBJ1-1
ASSPDRAPEAF
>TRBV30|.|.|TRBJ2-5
AWSLEWETQY
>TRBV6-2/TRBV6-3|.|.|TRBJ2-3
ASSTPLVEGDTDTQY
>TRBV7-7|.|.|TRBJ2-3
ASSLGRADTQY
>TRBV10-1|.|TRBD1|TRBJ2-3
ASSGRDSNTDTQY
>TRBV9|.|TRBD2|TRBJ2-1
ASSARFSGGLDEQF
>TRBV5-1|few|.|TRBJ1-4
ASSRGARGSTNEKLF
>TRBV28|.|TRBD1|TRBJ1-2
ASSTDPGQGISRYGYT
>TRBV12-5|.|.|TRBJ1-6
ASGLGPGNSPLH
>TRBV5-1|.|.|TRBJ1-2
ASSLGEGAYGYT
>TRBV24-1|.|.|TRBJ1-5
ATSAGNSNQPQH
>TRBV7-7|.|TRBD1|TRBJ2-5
ASSFGQGETQY